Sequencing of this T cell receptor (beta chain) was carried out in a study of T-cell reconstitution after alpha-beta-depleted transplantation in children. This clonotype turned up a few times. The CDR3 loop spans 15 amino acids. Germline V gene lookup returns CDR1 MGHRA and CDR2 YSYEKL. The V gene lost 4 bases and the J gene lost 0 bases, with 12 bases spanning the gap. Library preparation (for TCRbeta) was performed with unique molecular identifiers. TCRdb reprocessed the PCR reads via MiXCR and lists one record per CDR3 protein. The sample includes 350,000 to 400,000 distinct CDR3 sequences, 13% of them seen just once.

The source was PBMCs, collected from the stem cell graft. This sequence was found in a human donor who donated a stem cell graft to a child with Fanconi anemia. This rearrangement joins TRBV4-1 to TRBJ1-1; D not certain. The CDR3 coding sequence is TGCGCCAGCAGCCCGCGCCCGGCCATGAACACTGAAGCTTTCTTT. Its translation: CASSPRPAMNTEAFF.